These T cell receptor beta chains were read from a single sample in a study of cytomegalovirus exposure and HLA in healthy donors. Assay: immunoSEQ multiplex PCR; the TCRdb copy retains only in-frame clones and omits some. The sample shows about 260,000 clones, around 90% of them seen only once. Input material: PBMCs. The source is a woman in her 30s in good health and CMV-seronegative. Both conserved end residues are trimmed from each CDR3.

TRBJ1-2 TRBV23-1 ASSRLGMSYT
TRBJ2-5 TRBV4-1 ASSQTPGTQETQY
TRBJ2-1 TRBV4-2 ASSQGTSETYNEQF
TRBJ1-1 TRBV9 ASSVPGRDQAF
TRBJ2-1 TRBV15 ATASGIGEQF
TRBJ2-7 TRBV9 ASSGRAGGDEQY
TRBJ2-1 TRBV7-3 ASSLTALAGYNEQF
TRBJ1-2 TRBV18 ASSQSGTGNGYT
TRBJ2-1 TRBV27 ASSGGGSGPYNEQF
TRBJ2-1 TRBV9 ASSGPERGYNEQF
TRBJ1-5 TRBV6-5 ASSSQGYQPQH
TRBJ2-5 TRBV19 ASSIDPSAGETQY
TRBJ2-7 TRBV11-3 ASSSQTGRGYEQY
TRBJ2-7 TRBV18 ASSLQKDGYEQY
TRBJ2-2 TRBV18 ASSATVHGELF
TRBJ1-2 TRBV2 ASTQPGTGKNYGYT
TRBJ2-5 TRBV7-3 ASSKQGASETQY
TRBJ2-6 TRBV5-6 ASSLSVSLAGANVLT
TRBJ2-1 TRBV28 ASSRAGTGSGEQF
TRBJ2-7 TRBV2 ASSDGGSYEQY
TRBJ1-5 TRBV27 ASSLLGNNQPQH
TRBJ2-1 TRBV4-3 ASTAGGSGDNEQF
TRBJ2-6 TRBV6-5 ASSYHTGAGANVLT
TRBJ2-7 TRBV4-2 ASSRTSGSYEQY